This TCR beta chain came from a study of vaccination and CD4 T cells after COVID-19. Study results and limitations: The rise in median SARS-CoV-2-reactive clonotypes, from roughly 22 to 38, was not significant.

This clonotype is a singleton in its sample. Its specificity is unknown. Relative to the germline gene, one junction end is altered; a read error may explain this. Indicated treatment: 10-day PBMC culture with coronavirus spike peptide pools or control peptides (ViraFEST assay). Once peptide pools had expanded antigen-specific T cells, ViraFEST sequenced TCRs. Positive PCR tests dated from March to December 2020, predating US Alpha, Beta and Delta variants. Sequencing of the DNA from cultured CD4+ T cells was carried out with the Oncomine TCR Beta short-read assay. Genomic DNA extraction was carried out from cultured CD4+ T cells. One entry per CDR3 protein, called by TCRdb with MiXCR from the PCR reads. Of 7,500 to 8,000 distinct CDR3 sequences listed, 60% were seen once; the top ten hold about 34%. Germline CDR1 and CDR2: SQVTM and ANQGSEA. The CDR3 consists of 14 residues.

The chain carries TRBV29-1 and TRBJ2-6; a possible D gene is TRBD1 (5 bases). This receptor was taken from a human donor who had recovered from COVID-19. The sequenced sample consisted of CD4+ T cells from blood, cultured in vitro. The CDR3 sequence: CSAAGYSGTNVLTF. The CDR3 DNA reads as TGCAGCGCCGCAGGGTACTCTGGGACCAACGTCCTGACTTTC.